This record concerns one T cell receptor beta chain sequence. This sample was taken from a study of Ad26.COV2.S vaccination and SARS-CoV-2 variants. At the level of the study: Sample donor was a member of the COV1001 Ad26.COV2.S trial arm.

Stated treatment: 15 to 20 received Ad26.COV2.S at low or high dose, single or two shots; roughly five received placebo; per-sample allocation not given. Collection of the samples took place on day 63 after the first injection of vaccine or placebo. Profiling relied on immunoSEQ multiplex PCR, and the TCRdb table lists in-frame clones only, not all of them. The sample lists fewer than 500,000 clones, about 88% occurring once. This CDR3 comprises 14 residues. Trimming left V 7 bases short and J 0 bases short, with 11 bases between. Looked up from germline, CDR1 is SGHRS and CDR2 is YFSETQ. The TCR was taken from a person aged 18-60 years who received the Ad26.COV2.S COVID-19 vaccine or a placebo. This chain joins TRBV5-1 and TRBJ2-1, with no clear D. This material consisted of peripheral blood, taken in a trial of Ad26.COV2.S vaccine versus placebo. Here the CDR3 reads CASADGYSYNEQFF. As DNA, the CDR3 is TGCGCCAGCGCCGACGGGTACTCCTACAATGAGCAGTTCTTC.